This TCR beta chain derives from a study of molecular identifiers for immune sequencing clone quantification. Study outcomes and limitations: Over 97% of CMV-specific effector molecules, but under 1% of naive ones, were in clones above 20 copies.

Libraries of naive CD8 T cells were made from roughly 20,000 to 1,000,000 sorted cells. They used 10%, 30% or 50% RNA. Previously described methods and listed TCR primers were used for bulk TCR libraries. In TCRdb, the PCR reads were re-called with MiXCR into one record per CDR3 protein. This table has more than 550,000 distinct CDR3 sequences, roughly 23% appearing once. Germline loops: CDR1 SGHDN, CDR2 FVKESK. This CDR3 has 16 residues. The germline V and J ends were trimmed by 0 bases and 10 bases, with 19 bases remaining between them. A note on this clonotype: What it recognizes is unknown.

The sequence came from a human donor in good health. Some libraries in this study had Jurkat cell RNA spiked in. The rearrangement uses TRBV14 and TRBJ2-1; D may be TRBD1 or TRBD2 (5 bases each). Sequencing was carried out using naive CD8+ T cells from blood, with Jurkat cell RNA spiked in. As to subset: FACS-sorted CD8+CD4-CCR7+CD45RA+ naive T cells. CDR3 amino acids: CASSQDERNPGQEQFF. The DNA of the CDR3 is TGTGCCAGCAGCCAAGACGAGCGGAACCCAGGGCAGGAGCAGTTCTTC.